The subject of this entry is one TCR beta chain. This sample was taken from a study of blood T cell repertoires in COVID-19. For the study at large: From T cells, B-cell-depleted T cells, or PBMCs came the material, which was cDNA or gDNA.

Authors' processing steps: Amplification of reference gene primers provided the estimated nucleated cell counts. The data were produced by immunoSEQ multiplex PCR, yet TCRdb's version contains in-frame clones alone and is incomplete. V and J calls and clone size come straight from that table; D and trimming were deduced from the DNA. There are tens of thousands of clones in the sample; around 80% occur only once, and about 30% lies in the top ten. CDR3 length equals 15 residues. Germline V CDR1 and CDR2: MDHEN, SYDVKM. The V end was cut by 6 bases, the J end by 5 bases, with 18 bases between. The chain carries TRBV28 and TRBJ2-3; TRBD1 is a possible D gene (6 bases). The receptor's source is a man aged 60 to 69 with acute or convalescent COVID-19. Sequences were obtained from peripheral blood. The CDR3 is CASRPGQPGGDTQYF. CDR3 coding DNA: TGTGCCAGCAGGCCCGGACAGCCCGGTGGAGATACGCAGTATTTT.